What follows describes a single T cell receptor (beta chain). TCRdb independently ran MiXCR on the RT-PCR reads; one entry per CDR3 protein. The repertoire holds about 830,000 distinct CDR3 sequences, less than 20% seen once, with 11% in the top ten. Trimming removed 3 bases from V and 2 bases from J; junction bases left unmatched: 2. The germline V gene encodes CDR1 SGHTA and CDR2 FQGNSA. This CDR3 is built from 15 residues. The sample is drawn from a study of response to subunit inactivated influenza vaccine. The sequenced sample was PBMCs from blood, obtained about 5 days after vaccination. This receptor was identified in a man in his fifties or sixties who received an inactivated influenza vaccine. The chain joins TRBV7-2 to TRBJ2-2; the match to TRBD1 covers 8 bases. The CDR3 here is CASSFDRGNTGELFF. In DNA, the CDR3 is TGTGCCAGCAGCTTCGACAGGGGAAACACCGGGGAGCTGTTTTTT.